The 18 T cell receptor beta chains below come from one sample, sequenced in a study of blood T cell repertoires in COVID-19. Measured with immunoSEQ multiplex PCR; TCRdb has only the in-frame clones, and not every one. This sample yields about 240,000 clones, of which around 90% are seen a single time; more than 6% belongs to the top ten. The sequencing input was peripheral blood. Receptors were obtained from a man in his fifties or sixties who had recovered from COVID-19.

This chain connects TRBV3-1 (or the pseudogene TRBV3-2) to TRBJ1-2; D perhaps matches TRBD1 (6 bases). This CDR3 has 16 amino acids. Trimming removed 3 bases from V and 4 bases from J, with 18 bases in between. Germline V CDR1 and CDR2: LGHDT, YNNKEL (reference sequence). The CDR3 here is CASSQSSGAGSYGYTF. In DNA form, the CDR3 reads TGTGCCAGCAGCCAGTCGTCAGGGGCAGGTAGCTATGGCTACACCTTC.

The V gene is TRBV10-3, the J gene TRBJ1-1, with 10 bases lining up with TRBD1. CDR1 is ENHRY, CDR2 SYGVKD, per germline. The CDR3 contains 15 residues. The V gene end was trimmed by 5 bases and the J gene end by 3 bases; junction bases not matched to a gene: 6. The CDR3 loop reads CAISQRTGGDTEAFF. Written as DNA, the CDR3 is TGTGCCATCAGTCAAAGGACAGGGGGTGACACTGAAGCTTTCTTT.

The rearrangement uses TRBV7-8 and TRBJ2-1; a possible D gene is TRBD2 (6 bases). V was trimmed by 5 bases and J by 7 bases, leaving 18 bases between them. The CDR3 has 15 amino acids. In germline, CDR1 is SGHVS, CDR2 FQNEAQ. For the CDR3, the DNA is TGTGCCAGCAGCCCGAACGGGGGTTTGGGGAATGAGCAGTTCTTC. Protein: CASSPNGGLGNEQFF.

This sequence joins TRBV6-1 and TRBJ2-3; 7 nucleotides line up with TRBD1. This CDR3 is built from 18 residues. V was pared by 3 bases and J by 2 bases, with 14 bases of the junction left unmatched. CDR1 and CDR2 from the germline V gene are MNHNS and SASEGT. The CDR3 loop reads CASSDDGTGTAHTDTQYF. Here the CDR3 DNA reads TGTGCCAGCAGTGATGACGGCACCGGGACAGCCCACACAGATACGCAGTATTTT.

This clone has a single count. This chain joins TRBV19 and TRBJ2-2; 7 nucleotides align to TRBD1. Germline loops: CDR1 LNHDA, CDR2 SQIVND (reference sequence). CDR3 length: 15 residues. J gave up 1 base and V 6 bases, and 5 bases lay outside the gene matches. DNA for the CDR3: TGTGCCAGTAGGTCGGACAGGATGAACACCGGGGAGCTGTTTTTT. Protein: CASRSDRMNTGELFF.

This chain links TRBV19 with TRBJ1-5; TRBD1 matches 9 bases. CDR3 length: 15 amino acids. The trim removed 7 bases at V and 7 bases at J, leaving 11 bases unmatched. Germline V CDR1 and CDR2: LNHDA, SQIVND (reference sequence). This chain's CDR3 is CASTTIGQGLQPQHF. In DNA, the CDR3 is TGTGCCAGTACCACAATTGGACAGGGGTTACAGCCCCAGCATTTT.

The V call is TRBV9, the J call TRBJ2-7; TRBD1 is a possible D gene (6 bases). Germline CDR1 and CDR2: SGDLS and YYNGEE. Trimming left V 4 bases short and J 4 bases short, with 18 bases between. The CDR3 sequence is 15 residues long. The CDR3 bases are TGTGCCAGCAGCCCTCACCGGACAGATTATTACGAGCAGTACTTC. This gives the protein CASSPHRTDYYEQYF.

This chain joins TRBV3-1 (or the pseudogene TRBV3-2) and TRBJ1-1, with 8 positions matching TRBD1. The CDR3 totals 14 residues. Trimming took 2 bases from V and 4 from J; bases not matched to a gene: 3. CDR1 is LGHDT and CDR2 is YNNKEL in the germline V gene (reference sequence). CDR3 coding DNA: TGTGCCAGCAGCCAATCGGACAGGGCCACTGAAGCTTTCTTT. Its translation is CASSQSDRATEAFF.

This clone was found once. The CDR3 spells CASSVLRGTPSMNTEAFF. The CDR3 DNA follows: TGTGCCAGCAGCGTCCTCCGTGGGACACCTTCGATGAACACTGAAGCTTTCTTT. The chain links TRBV9 to TRBJ1-1, with a possible D match to TRBD1 (6 bases). The CDR3 contains 18 residues. From germline, CDR1 is SGDLS and CDR2 YYNGEE. V was pared by 2 bases and J by 0 bases, with 20 bases between.

The rearrangement links TRBV7-2 to TRBJ2-3; TRBD1 matches 7 bases. CDR3 size: 14 residues. Germline CDR1 is SGHTA and CDR2 is FQGNSA. V shed 3 bases and J 3 bases; nucleotides not matched to a gene: 3. CDR3 DNA: TGTGCCAGCAGCTTTGGCAGGGGGACAGATACGCAGTATTTT. Translating it yields CASSFGRGTDTQYF.

The rearrangement links TRBV10-3 to TRBJ1-3; D not certain. The germline V and J ends were trimmed by 8 bases and 0 bases, with 11 bases remaining between them. The CDR3 totals 14 residues. Germline assignment: CDR1 ENHRY and CDR2 SYGVKD. This CDR3 is CAIGGSLSGNTIYF. Written as DNA, the CDR3 is TGTGCCATCGGCGGGTCGCTCTCTGGAAACACCATATATTTT.

The chain uses TRBV19 and TRBJ2-2, with a possible D match to TRBD2 (6 bases). Per germline, CDR1 LNHDA and CDR2 SQIVND (reference sequence). Trimming removed 7 bases from V and 0 bases from J, with 12 bases in between. The CDR3 length is 15 residues. The CDR3 nucleotides read TGTGCCAGTATGCCGGGGGAGGCGAACACCGGGGAGCTGTTTTTT. It yields the protein CASMPGEANTGELFF.

V is TRBV12-5 and J is TRBJ1-3; no reliable D call. There are 16 residues in the CDR3. Germline V gene lookup returns CDR1 LGHNT and CDR2 FRNRAP. Between the trimmed V and J ends, which lost 7 bases and 0 bases, there was a span of 16 bases. The CDR3 DNA follows: TGTGCTAGTGCCGCCCTCCCGGGGAACTCTGGAAACACCATATATTTT. This translates into CASAALPGNSGNTIYF. Supplemented by reference TRBV12-5 and TRBJ1-3, the full variable domain reads DARVTQTPRHKVTEMGQEVTMRCQPILGHNTVFWYRQTMMQGLELLAYFRNRAPLDDSGMPKDRFSAEMPDATLATLKIQPSEPRDSAVYFCASAALPGNSGNTIYFGEGSWLTVV.

This clone was detected once. The CDR3 is CASSPRTATPLANYGYTF. The DNA of the CDR3 is TGCGCCAGCAGCCCCCGGACTGCCACACCTTTAGCTAACTATGGCTACACCTTC. The gene calls are TRBV5-1 and TRBJ1-2; D is uncertain. Germline V lookup: CDR1 SGHRS, CDR2 YFSETQ. Trimming removed 4 bases at V and 0 bases at J, with 22 bases between. This CDR3 comprises 18 residues. The whole variable domain, filled in from reference TRBV5-1 and TRBJ1-2, reads KAGVTQTPRYLIKTRGQQVTLSCSPISGHRSVSWYQQTPGQGLQFLFEYFSETQRNKGNFPGRFSGRQFSNSRSEMNVSTLELGDSALYLCASSPRTATPLANYGYTFGSGTRLTVV.

The rearrangement uses TRBV11-2 and TRBJ2-3, with D hard to call. Trimming took 1 base from V and 6 from J, leaving 5 bases between them. Germline loops: CDR1 SGHAT, CDR2 FQNNGV. This CDR3 spans 12 amino acids. The CDR3, as DNA: TGTGCCAGCAGCTTAGCTGGCGATACGCAGTATTTT. Its translation: CASSLAGDTQYF. The entire variable domain, with the rest obtained from reference TRBV11-2 and TRBJ2-3, is as follows: EAGVAQSPRYKIIEKRQSVAFWCNPISGHATLYWYQQILGQGPKLLIQFQNNGVVDDSQLPKDRFSAERLKGVDSTLKIQPAKLEDSAVYLCASSLAGDTQYFGPGTRLTVL.

This clone was observed a handful of times. The chain uses TRBV30 and TRBJ1-5; D gene unclear. The CDR3 has 15 amino acids. V was cut by 2 bases and J by 7 bases, with 18 bases left in between. Germline V gene data show CDR1 as GTSNPN and CDR2 as SVGIG (reference sequence). The DNA of the CDR3 is TGTGCCTGGAGTTCGGGGAGCGGTTGGGCGCAGCCCCAGCATTTT. Translation gives CAWSSGSGWAQPQHF. The whole variable domain, remainder taken from reference TRBV30 and TRBJ1-5, is SQTIHQWPATLVQPVGSPLSLECTVEGTSNPNLYWYRQAAGRGLQLLFYSVGIGQISSEVPQNLSASRPQDRQFILSSKKLLLSDSGFYLCAWSSGSGWAQPQHFGDGTRLSIL.

This clone was counted a few times. The chain has TRBV9 and TRBJ2-5, with TRBD1 identical over 10 bases. This CDR3 spans 15 amino acids. With 3 bases clipped from V and 5 bases from J, the junction kept 7 bases outside the gene matches. CDR1 SGDLS and CDR2 YYNGEE come from the germline V gene. DNA for the CDR3: TGTGCCAGCAGCGGCCAGACAGGGGGCGCGGAGACCCAGTACTTC. It yields the protein CASSGQTGGAETQYF.

The V gene is TRBV5-1, the J gene TRBJ1-1, with D possibly being TRBD1 (5 bases). The CDR3 length is 13 residues. Between the trimmed V and J ends, which lost 5 bases and 1 base, there was a span of 9 bases. Germline assignment: CDR1 SGHRS and CDR2 YFSETQ. Here the CDR3 DNA reads TGCGCCAGCAGTTCCACAGGGAACACTGAAGCTTTCTTT. Protein sequence: CASSSTGNTEAFF. The full variable domain, in which reference TRBV5-1 and TRBJ1-1 provide the parts outside the CDR3, is KAGVTQTPRYLIKTRGQQVTLSCSPISGHRSVSWYQQTPGQGLQFLFEYFSETQRNKGNFPGRFSGRQFSNSRSEMNVSTLELGDSALYLCASSSTGNTEAFFGQGTRLTVV.